These 3 T cell receptor beta chains were sequenced from one sample in a study of identical twins. TCRdb independently ran MiXCR on the 5' RACE reads; one entry per CDR3 protein. The sample consists of 1.5 million to 2 million distinct CDR3 sequences, about 30% of them appearing once. Sequenced sample: cord blood. All receptors derive from a newborn girl in good health.

The table lists this clonotype with a few counts. The chain carries TRBV9 and TRBJ2-7, with D maybe TRBD2 (6 bases). Germline CDR1 and CDR2: SGDLS and YYNGEE. V was trimmed by 4 bases and J by 3 bases, leaving 20 bases between them. The CDR3 spans 16 residues. The CDR3 coding sequence is TGTGCCAGCAGCCCAACCCCGGGACTGGTCCTCTACGAGCAGTACTTC. Amino acids: CASSPTPGLVLYEQYF.

This sequence joins TRBV20-1 and TRBJ2-7, with D uncertain. Trimming removed 7 bases from V and 0 bases from J, with 13 bases in between. The CDR3 totals 13 residues. The V gene's germline CDR1 is DFQATT and CDR2 SNEGSKA (reference sequence). CDR3 sequence (DNA): TGCAGTGTCAGTCCAGGCAGCTCCTACGAGCAGTACTTC. Its protein product is CSVSPGSSYEQYF.

On this clonotype: The junction differs from germline at one of its ends, possibly a read error. The rearrangement uses TRBV12-3 or TRBV12-4 and TRBJ1-1; no reliable D call. The CDR3 length is 14 residues. CDR3 in DNA: TGTGCCAGCAGCTTAGCGTATATGAACACTGAAGCTTTCTTT. The encoded protein is CASSLAYMNTEAFF.